A selection of T cell receptor beta chains follows, all from one sample in a study of beta chain features in type 1 diabetes. The table came from immunoSEQ multiplex PCR; TCRdb's copy has only in-frame clones and leaves some out. The profile shows about 660,000 clones, over 11% of them singletons. Sequencing used naive CD4+ T cells from blood. The receptors were gathered from a man aged 18 to 30 with type 1 diabetes. CDR3s include the opening cysteine and the closing phenylalanine or tryptophan. D genes are given only for firm matches. Clone size, where shown, is once, few, many, or a class for clones that have expanded.

TRBJ2-2 NA TRBV18 TRBD2 TGTGCCAGCTCCCCCGTACTAGCGGGGAACACCGGGGAGCTGTTTTTT CASSPVLAGNTGELFF
TRBJ1-2 NA TRBV30 NA TGTGCCTGGAGTGCGGGACACCAAATTAACTATGGCTACACCTTC CAWSAGHQINYGYTF
TRBJ1-1 NA TRBV28 TRBD1 TGTGCCAGCAGTTCTGGGACAGCCATGAACACTGAAGCTTTCTTT CASSSGTAMNTEAFF
TRBJ2-5 NA TRBV18 NA TGTGCCAGCTCACCACAGAGGGGGGAGGAGACCCAGTACTTC CASSPQRGEETQYF
TRBJ2-3 few TRBV2 NA TGTGCCAGCAGAAGGACAGTCAGCACAGATACGCAGTATTTT CASRRTVSTDTQYF
TRBJ2-5 few TRBV28 NA TGTGCCAGCATCGACAGCTACCACCAAGAGACCCAGTACTTC CASIDSYHQETQYF
TRBJ2-5 few TRBV2 NA TGTGCCCTAGAGGCAGGGCAAGAGACCCAGTACTTC CALEAGQETQYF
TRBJ1-1 few TRBV29-1 NA TGCAGCGTTGAGGCAGGGGTTGACACTGAAGCTTTCTTT CSVEAGVDTEAFF
TRBJ2-7 once TRBV27 TRBD1 TGTGCCAGCAGCCTACACCCGGGACAGGCTGCCTACGAGCAGTACTTC CASSLHPGQAAYEQYF
TRBJ2-7 NA TRBV29-1 NA TGCAGCGTTTACGGGACGGGCGGCGAGCAGTACTTC CSVYGTGGEQYF
TRBJ1-3 NA TRBV6-5 NA TGTGCCAGCAGTTATCCCGGACAGATCTCTGGAAACACCATATATTTT CASSYPGQISGNTIYF
TRBJ1-1 NA TRBV29-1 NA TGCAGCGTCCTCGGGACGCCGAACACTGAAGCTTTCTTT CSVLGTPNTEAFF
TRBJ2-3 NA TRBV25-1 NA TGTGCCAGCATGCGGGATGGTGCAGATACGCAGTATTTT CASMRDGADTQYF
TRBJ2-5 NA TRBV7-6 TRBD2 TGTGCCAGCAGCCCTATGGCTAGCGGTAGAGAGACCCAGTACTTC CASSPMASGRETQYF
TRBJ2-1 NA TRBV7-2 NA TGTGCCAGCAGCCAATTAAACGATGAGCAGTTCTTC CASSQLNDEQFF
TRBJ2-1 NA TRBV2 TRBD1 TGTGCCAGCAGATCAAGGACAGGGGGAGATCGCAATGAGCAGTTCTTC CASRSRTGGDRNEQFF
TRBJ2-7 few TRBV5-1 TRBD1 TGCGCCAGCAGACCGACCGGGACAGGGCTGAAAGAGCAGTACTTC CASRPTGTGLKEQYF
TRBJ1-4 NA TRBV7-6 TRBD1 TGTGCCAGCAGCTTAGGAGGGATCAGGGGGCGACCTAATGAAAAACTGTTTTTT CASSLGGIRGRPNEKLFF
TRBJ2-7 few TRBV25-1 NA TGTGCCAGCAGCAAAGACATTGGTTACGAGCAGTACTTC CASSKDIGYEQYF
TRBJ2-5 NA TRBV5-1 TRBD1 TGCGCCAGCGGCGGCGGACAGGGCCAAGAGACCCAGTACTTC CASGGGQGQETQYF
TRBJ2-3 few TRBV7-2 NA TGTGCCAGCAGCTTAGTAACTAGTCAGCCGACAGATACGCAGTATTTT CASSLVTSQPTDTQYF
TRBJ2-2 NA TRBV7-9 TRBD2 TGTGCCGGGCAGACTAGCGGGGGCGCGAACACCGGGGAGCTGTTTTTT CAGQTSGGANTGELFF
TRBJ1-1 few TRBV30 NA TGTGCCTGGAGTTTCAACACTGAAGCTTTCTTT CAWSFNTEAFF
TRBJ2-1 few TRBV6-5 TRBD1 TGTGCCAGCAGTTCCTCCGGGACAGGGAACAATGAGCAGTTCTTC CASSSSGTGNNEQFF
TRBJ1-2 few TRBV25-1 TRBD1 TGTGCCAGCAGTGCGGGACAGGGTAACTATGGCTACACCTTC CASSAGQGNYGYTF
TRBJ1-5 NA TRBV7-9 NA TGTGCCAGCAGCATACAGGGTGGTCAGCCCCAGCATTTT CASSIQGGQPQHF
TRBJ2-3 NA TRBV2 NA TGTGCCAGCAGTCACGGAACCCGCACAGATACGCAGTATTTT CASSHGTRTDTQYF
TRBJ2-5 NA TRBV28 TRBD2 TGTGCCAGCAGTTTTCCCGGGAGGGAGACCCAGTACTTC CASSFPGRETQYF
TRBJ1-2 few TRBV4-3 NA TGCGCCAGCAGCCAAGTCCCCGAAGAAAGCTATGGCTACACCTTC CASSQVPEESYGYTF
TRBJ1-1 few TRBV9 TRBD1 TGTGCCAGCAGCGTAGTGGGACAGGGTTACACTGAAGCTTTCTTT CASSVVGQGYTEAFF
TRBJ1-1 few TRBV5-1 NA TGCGCCAGCAGCTTGGCGGAGGGGATAAGGTCGGGCACTGAAGCTTTCTTT CASSLAEGIRSGTEAFF
TRBJ2-7 NA TRBV6-5 NA TGTGCCAGCAGTCAGACGGGAAGCTCCTACGAGCAGTACTTC CASSQTGSSYEQYF
TRBJ2-5 few TRBV30 NA TGTGCCTGGAGTGTACTGGGCTTCCAAGAGACCCAGTACTTC CAWSVLGFQETQYF
TRBJ1-2 few TRBV6-4 NA TGTGCCAGCAGTGGTAGCGGTATGGCCAATGGCTACACCTTC CASSGSGMANGYTF
TRBJ1-3 NA TRBV5-1 NA TGCGCCAGCCGGACAGACTCTGGAAACACCATATATTTT CASRTDSGNTIYF
TRBJ2-3 NA TRBV5-1 NA TGCGCCAGCAGCTCAAGGACTGCCACAGATACGCAGTATTTT CASSSRTATDTQYF
TRBJ1-1 NA TRBV25-1 TRBD1 TGTGCCAGCAGTGACGCCGGGACAGTGAACACTGAAGCTTTCTTT CASSDAGTVNTEAFF
TRBJ2-7 NA TRBV4-3 NA TGCGCCAGCAGCCCAGCCATGAGGAGCGAGCAGTACTTC CASSPAMRSEQYF
TRBJ2-1 few TRBV5-1 TRBD2 TGCGCCAGCAGCTTGGGGCTAGCGGATTACAATGAGCAGTTCTTC CASSLGLADYNEQFF
TRBJ1-2 few TRBV6-5 TRBD1 TGTGCCAGCAGTGCACCGAGGGGGCGCGGCTATGGCTACACCTTC CASSAPRGRGYGYTF
TRBJ2-2 NA TRBV14 NA TGTGCCAGCAGCCAGACGTTCCCCACCGGGGAGCTGTTTTTT CASSQTFPTGELFF
TRBJ2-1 few TRBV18 TRBD2 TGTGCCAGCTCACCCCAGCGGGAACGAGGGGATGAGCAGTTCTTC CASSPQRERGDEQFF
TRBJ2-7 few TRBV29-1 TRBD2 TGCAGCGTTGAAGGGACCGGGACTAGCGGGAGTGCCTACGAGCAGTACTTC CSVEGTGTSGSAYEQYF
TRBJ1-2 few TRBV30 NA TGTGCCTGGAGGTTAATGGACTATGGCTACACCTTC CAWRLMDYGYTF
TRBJ1-1 NA TRBV2 NA TGTGCCAGCAGTGATCAACTGGGGGCGCGGGACATGAACACTGAAGCTTTCTTT CASSDQLGARDMNTEAFF
TRBJ2-6 NA TRBV7-7 NA TGTGCCCTGAAAACCGGGGCCAACGTCCTGACTTTC CALKTGANVLTF
TRBJ1-1 few TRBV5-8 TRBD1 TGTGCCAGCAGCTTGTTGGGACAGGGTGAAGCTTTCTTT CASSLLGQGEAFF
TRBJ2-5 NA TRBV6-5 TRBD1 TGTGCCAGCAGTTACTCGCAGAGGACAGGACAAGAGACCCAGTACTTC CASSYSQRTGQETQYF
TRBJ2-2 few TRBV7-2 NA TGTGCCAGTACCGACAGAAACCAGAACACCGGGGAGCTGTTTTTT CASTDRNQNTGELFF
TRBJ2-5 NA TRBV30 NA TGTGCCTGGAGCCGCAGGCAAGAGACCCAGTACTTC CAWSRRQETQYF